Listed below are T cell receptor beta chains from one sample, sequenced in a study of T-cell reconstitution after alpha-beta-depleted transplantation in children. Using its own MiXCR run on the PCR reads, TCRdb lists one record per CDR3 protein. The sample yields about 110,000 distinct CDR3 sequences, about 23% seen once. The sample was PBMCs, mostly from graft donor cells, taken 180 days after TCRalphabeta/CD19-depleted stem cell transplant. The source of these receptors is a male patient between 2 and 10 years old who had a stem cell transplant for chronic granulomatous disease, so the T cells may come from the graft donor. Each CDR3 is given with its conserved first and last residue. The D gene is left open where the match is weak. Clone sizes are given selectively: once, few, many, or a class where the clone is expanded.

CTLSSGLAGGPGNEQFF,TGTACCCTCAGTTCGGGACTAGCGGGAGGGCCGGGTAATGAGCAGTTCTTC,TRBJ2-1,once,TRBV12-3/TRBV12-4,TRBD2
CASSFLRTSGETQYF,TGTGCCAGCAGTTTCCTCCGGACTAGCGGGGAGACCCAGTACTTC,TRBJ2-5,few,TRBV12-3/TRBV12-4,TRBD2
CATSRGGPRGANVLTF,TGTGCCACCAGCAGAGGAGGGCCTCGCGGGGCCAACGTCCTGACTTTC,TRBJ2-6,NA,TRBV15,NA
CASSLVGGGNGYTF,TGCGCCAGCAGCTTGGTCGGGGGAGGAAATGGCTACACCTTC,TRBJ1-2,NA,TRBV5-1,NA
CASITRSYEQYF,TGTGCCAGCATTACTAGAAGCTACGAGCAGTACTTC,TRBJ2-7,many,TRBV2,NA
CASSALVDSRNQPQHF,TGTGCCAGCAGTGCCCTGGTGGACTCTCGAAATCAGCCCCAGCATTTT,TRBJ1-5,few,TRBV28,NA
CASSLQTGGTGANVLTF,TGTGCCAGCAGTCTCCAGACAGGGGGCACCGGGGCCAACGTCCTGACTTTC,TRBJ2-6,many,TRBV12-3/TRBV12-4,TRBD1
CATSRDKGTITTYNEQFF,TGTGCCACCAGCAGAGATAAGGGGACTATCACAACCTACAATGAGCAGTTCTTC,TRBJ2-1,many,TRBV15,TRBD2
CSVEGSGAGGTQYF,TGCAGCGTTGAAGGGTCAGGGGCCGGTGGGACCCAGTACTTC,TRBJ2-5,NA,TRBV29-1,NA
CASSLVQTNTGELFF,TGCGCCAGCAGCTTAGTACAAACGAACACCGGGGAGCTGTTTTTT,TRBJ2-2,many,TRBV5-1,NA